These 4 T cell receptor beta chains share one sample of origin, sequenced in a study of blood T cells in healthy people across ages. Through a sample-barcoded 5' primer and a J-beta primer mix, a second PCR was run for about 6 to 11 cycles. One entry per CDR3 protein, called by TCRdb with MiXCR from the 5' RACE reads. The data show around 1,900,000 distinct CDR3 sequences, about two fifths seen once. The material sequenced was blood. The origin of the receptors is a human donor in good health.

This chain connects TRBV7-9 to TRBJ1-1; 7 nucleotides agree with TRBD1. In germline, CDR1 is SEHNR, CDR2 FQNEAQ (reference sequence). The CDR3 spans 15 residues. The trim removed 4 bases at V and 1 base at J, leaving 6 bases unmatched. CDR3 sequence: CASSSLTGRNTEAFF. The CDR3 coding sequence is TGTGCCAGCAGCTCTTTGACAGGGCGGAACACTGAAGCTTTCTTT.

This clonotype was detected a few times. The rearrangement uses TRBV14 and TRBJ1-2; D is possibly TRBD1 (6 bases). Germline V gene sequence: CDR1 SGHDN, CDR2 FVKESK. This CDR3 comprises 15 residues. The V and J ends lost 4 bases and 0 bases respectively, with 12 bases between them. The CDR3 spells CASSPRGQPNYGYTF. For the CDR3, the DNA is TGTGCCAGCAGCCCGCGAGGACAGCCTAACTATGGCTACACCTTC.

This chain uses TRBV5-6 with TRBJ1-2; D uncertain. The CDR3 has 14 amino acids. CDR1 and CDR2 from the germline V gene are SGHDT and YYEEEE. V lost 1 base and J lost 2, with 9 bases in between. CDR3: CASSLNRNNYGYTF. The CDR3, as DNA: TGTGCCAGCAGCTTGAATAGGAACAACTATGGCTACACCTTC.

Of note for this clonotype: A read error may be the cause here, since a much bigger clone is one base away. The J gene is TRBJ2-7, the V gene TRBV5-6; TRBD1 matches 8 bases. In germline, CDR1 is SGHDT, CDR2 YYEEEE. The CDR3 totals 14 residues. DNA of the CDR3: TGTACCAGCAGCTTGGTGGACAGGGAGTACGAGCAGTACTTC. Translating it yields CTSSLVDREYEQYF.